The rows below give T cell receptor beta chains drawn from one sample of a study of beta chain features in type 1 diabetes. Sequencing used immunoSEQ multiplex PCR; TCRdb keeps in-frame clones, though not all of them. The table shows 120,000 or so clones, with roughly 15% occurring only once. The source material was central memory CD4+ T cells from blood. The receptor set was obtained from a man aged 25 to 40 with type 1 diabetes. Both conserved end residues are part of each CDR3. The D gene is left open where the match is weak. Where a row states a size, it is once, few, many or the class of an expanded clone; other rows omit it.

D gene: -; clone size: -; J gene: TRBJ1-5; V gene: TRBV10-3; CDR3 DNA: TGTGCCATCAGTGATGGTGGCAGGGATCAGCCCCAGCATTTT; CDR3 protein: CAISDGGRDQPQHF
D gene: TRBD2; clone size: few; J gene: TRBJ2-5; V gene: TRBV4-3; CDR3 DNA: TGCGCCAGCAGCCAAGGTAGCGGGGTCGGAGAGACCCAGTACTTC; CDR3 protein: CASSQGSGVGETQYF
D gene: -; clone size: many; J gene: TRBJ2-5; V gene: TRBV25-1; CDR3 DNA: TGTGCCAGCAGTGAATCCGGGACCTCAGGGACCCAGTACTTC; CDR3 protein: CASSESGTSGTQYF
D gene: -; clone size: -; J gene: TRBJ2-5; V gene: TRBV30; CDR3 DNA: TGTGCCGGGAGTGTCCGGGGGGCGGGAGAGACCCAGTACTTC; CDR3 protein: CAGSVRGAGETQYF
D gene: TRBD1; clone size: -; J gene: TRBJ1-2; V gene: TRBV14; CDR3 DNA: TGTGCCAGCAGCCGGCGGGCAGGGGGCGGCTATGGCTACACCTTC; CDR3 protein: CASSRRAGGGYGYTF
D gene: -; clone size: few; J gene: TRBJ2-7; V gene: TRBV28; CDR3 DNA: TGTGCCAGCAGTTTTCAGCTTTACGAGCAGTACTTC; CDR3 protein: CASSFQLYEQYF
D gene: -; clone size: many; J gene: TRBJ2-1; V gene: TRBV7-8; CDR3 DNA: TGTGCCAGTCGACTCGATAATGAGCAGTTCTTC; CDR3 protein: CASRLDNEQFF
D gene: -; clone size: -; J gene: TRBJ2-7; V gene: TRBV21-1; CDR3 DNA: TGTGCCAGCAGCAGAAGCCGGGACAAGCTTTACGAGCAGTACTTC; CDR3 protein: CASSRSRDKLYEQYF
D gene: -; clone size: few; J gene: TRBJ1-2; V gene: TRBV2; CDR3 DNA: TGTGCCAGCAGCAGACATGACAGCTACACCTTC; CDR3 protein: CASSRHDSYTF
D gene: -; clone size: few; J gene: TRBJ2-3; V gene: TRBV7-2; CDR3 DNA: TGTGCCAGCAGCTCGATGGCGTCAGATACGCAGTATTTT; CDR3 protein: CASSSMASDTQYF
D gene: -; clone size: -; J gene: TRBJ1-2; V gene: TRBV29-1; CDR3 DNA: TGCAGCGTTGAACTTGGACTAGTTAACTATGGCTACACCTTC; CDR3 protein: CSVELGLVNYGYTF
D gene: TRBD1; clone size: many; J gene: TRBJ1-1; V gene: TRBV27; CDR3 DNA: TGTGCCTCCCGGACAGGGGCGAACACTGAAGCTTTCTTT; CDR3 protein: CASRTGANTEAFF
D gene: -; clone size: -; J gene: TRBJ2-7; V gene: TRBV7-9; CDR3 DNA: TGTGCCAGCAGCTCGGAGGGGGGCGACTACGAGCAGTACTTC; CDR3 protein: CASSSEGGDYEQYF
D gene: -; clone size: -; J gene: TRBJ2-1; V gene: TRBV7-9; CDR3 DNA: TGTGCCAGCAGCTGGAACAGGGCGCAGTTCTTC; CDR3 protein: CASSWNRAQFF
D gene: -; clone size: -; J gene: TRBJ1-6; V gene: TRBV28; CDR3 DNA: TGTGCCAGCAGTTTATACGGGGGCGCCGGGAATTCACCCCTCCACTTT; CDR3 protein: CASSLYGGAGNSPLHF
D gene: -; clone size: -; J gene: TRBJ2-6; V gene: TRBV30; CDR3 DNA: TGTGCCTGGAGTGGATCTGGGGCCAACGTCCTGACTTTC; CDR3 protein: CAWSGSGANVLTF
D gene: -; clone size: -; J gene: TRBJ2-7; V gene: TRBV7-2; CDR3 DNA: TGTGCCAGCAGCTTAAGGGGCTACGAGCAGTACTTC; CDR3 protein: CASSLRGYEQYF
D gene: TRBD1; clone size: -; J gene: TRBJ2-2; V gene: TRBV15; CDR3 DNA: TGTGCCACCAGCAGCGGGACAGGGAGTTCGGTCGGGGAGCTGTTTTTT; CDR3 protein: CATSSGTGSSVGELFF
D gene: -; clone size: -; J gene: TRBJ2-5; V gene: TRBV14; CDR3 DNA: TGTGCCAGCAGCCGCCGGGACACATACCAAGAGACCCAGTACTTC; CDR3 protein: CASSRRDTYQETQYF
D gene: -; clone size: -; J gene: TRBJ1-4; V gene: TRBV6-1; CDR3 DNA: TGTGCCAGCAGTTCTCAGATCTCTTACTCCGAAAAACTGTTTTTT; CDR3 protein: CASSSQISYSEKLFF
D gene: TRBD1; clone size: few; J gene: TRBJ1-1; V gene: TRBV7-2; CDR3 DNA: TGTGCCAGCAGCTCCTACGGACAGGGGGAAGCTTTCTTT; CDR3 protein: CASSSYGQGEAFF
D gene: TRBD2; clone size: -; J gene: TRBJ2-1; V gene: TRBV5-1; CDR3 DNA: TGCGCCAGCAGCCCGGTAGCGGGGGTACGGTACAATGAGCAGTTCTTC; CDR3 protein: CASSPVAGVRYNEQFF
D gene: -; clone size: few; J gene: TRBJ2-7; V gene: TRBV11-2; CDR3 DNA: TGTGCCAGCAGCTTAGGTGGCGGCCTGGGCGGCTACGAGCAGTACTTC; CDR3 protein: CASSLGGGLGGYEQYF
D gene: TRBD1; clone size: -; J gene: TRBJ1-4; V gene: TRBV4-1; CDR3 DNA: TGCGCCAGCAGCCAAGATTGGGGACAGGGGGACGAAAAACTGTTTTTT; CDR3 protein: CASSQDWGQGDEKLFF
D gene: -; clone size: few; J gene: TRBJ2-5; V gene: TRBV11-1; CDR3 DNA: TGTGCCAGCAGCTGGACTCTCGAAGAGACCCAGTACTTC; CDR3 protein: CASSWTLEETQYF
D gene: -; clone size: few; J gene: TRBJ1-5; V gene: TRBV2; CDR3 DNA: TGTGCCAGCAGCCGGGGGGAGGTTAGCAATCAGCCCCAGCATTTT; CDR3 protein: CASSRGEVSNQPQHF
D gene: -; clone size: many; J gene: TRBJ2-1; V gene: TRBV7-2; CDR3 DNA: TGTGCCAGCTCCGGATTAAGGAGGAATGAGCAGTTCTTC; CDR3 protein: CASSGLRRNEQFF
D gene: -; clone size: few; J gene: TRBJ1-2; V gene: TRBV28; CDR3 DNA: TGTGCCAGCAGTTCGTCCCTGGTACACTATGGCTACACCTTC; CDR3 protein: CASSSSLVHYGYTF
D gene: TRBD2; clone size: few; J gene: TRBJ2-1; V gene: TRBV10-3; CDR3 DNA: TGTGCCATCAGTGACGCTAGCGGCTACAATGAGCAGTTCTTC; CDR3 protein: CAISDASGYNEQFF